One and the same sample provided the 5 T cell receptor beta chains below, sequenced in a study of regulatory T cells in long-lasting Graves disease. Noted time point: newly diagnosed GD, antithyroid drugs for less than 3 months. The TCR library used RNA extracted from PBMCs. Combining iRepertoire HTBI primers with Arm-PCR of CDR3 regions, the authors built TCR beta libraries. Each CDR3 protein gets one entry after TCRdb re-called the multiplex PCR reads with MiXCR. The sample shows 350,000 to 500,000 distinct CDR3 sequences, 15% to 20% of them seen only once. The data also belong to a second study, concerning T cells in Graves' hyperthyroidism and ophthalmopathy.

Sample: peripheral blood mononuclear cells (PBMCs), taken at new diagnosis, from a patient treated with antithyroid drugs. These receptor sequences come from a woman aged 25 to 39 with Graves disease.

V gene TRBV9 combines with J gene TRBJ2-7; D is possibly TRBD2 (5 bases). V lost 0 bases and J 7 bases, leaving 17 bases between the germline ends. The CDR3 contains 15 residues. CDR1 and CDR2 (germline): SGDLS, YYNGEE. DNA for the CDR3: TGTGCCAGCAGCGTAGTTCGGAGGACGAGTAGAGAGCAGTACTTC. This gives the protein CASSVVRRTSREQYF.

On this clonotype itself: The junction differs from germline at one of its ends, possibly a read error. The chain has TRBV19 and TRBJ1-2; D is uncertain. Germline CDR1 LNHDA, CDR2 SQIVND (reference sequence). The CDR3 runs to 15 residues. The CDR3 DNA reads TGTGCCAGTAGTGCCCCGGAAAGGGTGGACTATGGCTACGCCTTC. Protein sequence: CASSAPERVDYGYAF. The whole variable domain, filled in from reference TRBV19 and TRBJ1-2, reads DGGITQSPKYLFRKEGQNVTLSCEQNLNHDAMYWYRQDPGQGLRLIYYSQIVNDFQKGDIAEGYSVSREKKESFPLTVTSAQKNPTAFYLCASSAPERVDYGYAFGSGTRLTVV.

This clonotype was counted ten times or more. The J gene is TRBJ2-1, the V gene TRBV27, with a weak D call TRBD2 (6 bases). Germline-derived CDR1 and CDR2 are MNHEY and SMNVEV (reference sequence). The CDR3 spans 16 residues. V lost 3 bases, J lost 9 bases, and 21 bases lay in between. The CDR3 nucleotides read TGTGCCAGCAGTTTCTACTCCGGGAGTCCCGAAGGTGAGCAGTTCTTC. It encodes CASSFYSGSPEGEQFF.

The V call is TRBV28, the J call TRBJ1-5; D might be TRBD1 (6 bases). The CDR3 length is 14 residues. Between the trimmed V and J ends, which lost 5 bases and 6 bases, there was a span of 14 bases. Per the germline V gene, CDR1 is MDHEN and CDR2 is SYDVKM. As DNA, the CDR3 is TGTGCCAGCAGTCCCACAGGGTCAGGTCAGCCCCAGCATTTT. Translation gives CASSPTGSGQPQHF.

The rearrangement uses TRBV28 and TRBJ1-1; D perhaps matches TRBD1 (6 bases). The CDR3 is made up of 16 amino acids. Looked up from germline, CDR1 is MDHEN and CDR2 is SYDVKM. The V and J ends lost 5 bases and 0 bases respectively, with 16 bases between them. CDR3 amino acids: CASSPIGGPMNTEAFF. In DNA form, the CDR3 reads TGTGCCAGCAGTCCGATTGGGGGCCCCATGAACACTGAAGCTTTCTTT.